This TCR beta chain comes out of a study of beta chain features in type 1 diabetes. Looked up from germline, CDR1 is SGDLS and CDR2 is YYNGEE. CDR3 length: 18 residues. V lost 4 bases to trimming and J lost 2 bases; unmatched junction nucleotides: 10. cDNA synthesis used the whole RNA isolate, giving expressed TCRB sequences. The table came from immunoSEQ multiplex PCR; TCRdb's copy has only in-frame clones and leaves some out. Of some 150,000 clones detected, 6.9% appear once; the ten largest clones hold more than 1.1%. The receptor's source is a woman under 40 in good health. The genes are TRBV9 and TRBJ2-3, with 13 bases lining up with TRBD2. Sequencing used central memory CD4+ T cells from blood. The DNA for the CDR3 is TGTGCCAGCAGCCCAACGACTAGCGGGAGGCCCCCCACAGATACGCAGTATTTT. Amino acid sequence: CASSPTTSGRPPTDTQYF. Full variable domain (remainder filled in from reference TRBV9 and TRBJ2-3): DSGVTQTPKHLITATGQRVTLRCSPRSGDLSVYWYQQSLDQGLQFLIQYYNGEERAKGNILERFSAQQFPDLHSELNLSSLELGDSALYFCASSPTTSGRPPTDTQYFGPGTRLTVL.